This T cell receptor beta chain was recorded in a study of blood T cell repertoires in COVID-19. The junction had 3 bases not matched to a gene; V was cut back by 3 bases and J by 9 bases. CDR3 size: 14 residues. CDR1 SGHRS and CDR2 YFSETQ come from the germline V gene. The table came from immunoSEQ multiplex PCR; TCRdb's copy has only in-frame clones and leaves some out. This repertoire shows approximately 360,000 clones, around 87% found once; its top ten account for 1.9%. This clone came up a few times. The V call is TRBV5-1, the J call TRBJ1-6; TRBD1 matches at 10 bases. The sequencing input was PBMCs or T cells enriched from blood (not recorded which). The source of this sequence is a man aged 40-55 years in a cohort exposed to, infected with or recovered from COVID-19 (not recorded which). CDR3 bases: TGCGCCAGCAGCTCGGACAGGGGGTTTTCACCCCTCCACTTT. This gives the protein CASSSDRGFSPLHF.